This T cell receptor beta chain stems from a study of response to subunit inactivated influenza vaccine (dated by TCRdb to 2017 to 2018). In the study overall: Deep quantitative profiling of the T cell receptor repertoire was used in the study to follow responses to a trivalent subunit inactivated influenza vaccine. Beyond this particular receptor, the publication reports: According to the authors, only a limited number of new T cells may be recruited by each seasonal influenza vaccination.

The CDR3, cysteine through phenylalanine, is 15 amino acids long. Just CDR3 DNA is preserved here, 45 bases in frame from base 1. Cut back by 0 bases and 3 bases, the V and J ends lie 12 bases apart. The CDR1 and CDR2 encoded by the germline V gene are LGHNA and YSLEER. This clonotype appeared many times. Its antigen remains undetermined. No base quality information exists; no much larger clone differs at one position. The library was produced with RT-PCR. Reads for this sample came from an Illumina HiSeq 2500. TCRdb ran its own pipeline on the public reads, namely fastp trimming at Q25 and MiXCR clone calling, and kept in-frame beta chains. Every CDR3 protein is listed once, alongside the most common genes and DNA of its rows. The table for this sample lists about 520,000 distinct CDR3 sequences; about 7.2% of them were counted only once. The ten most abundant clones make up around 13% of the sample.

The sample consisted of PBMCs from blood, taken about 24 months after vaccination. The receptor chain draws on TRBV4-3 and TRBJ2-7; tentative D gene TRBD2, with 5 bases matching. The TCR sequence derives from a man aged 45 to 75 who received an inactivated influenza vaccine. Donor details come from another sample of the same person, matched by shared clones. The CDR3 has the sequence CASSQDLGLLYEQYF. The DNA sequence reads TGCGCCAGCAGCCAAGATTTAGGACTTCTCTACGAGCAGTACTTC.